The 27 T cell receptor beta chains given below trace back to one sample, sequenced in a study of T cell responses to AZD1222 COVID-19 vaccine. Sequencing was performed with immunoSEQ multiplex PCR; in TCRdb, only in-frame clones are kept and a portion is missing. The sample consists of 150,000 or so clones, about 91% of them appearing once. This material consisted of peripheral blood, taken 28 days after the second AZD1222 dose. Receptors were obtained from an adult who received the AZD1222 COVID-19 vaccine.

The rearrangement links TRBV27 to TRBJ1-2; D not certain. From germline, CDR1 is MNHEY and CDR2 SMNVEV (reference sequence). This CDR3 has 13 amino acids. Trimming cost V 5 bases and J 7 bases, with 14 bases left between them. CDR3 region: CASSLEGSSGYTF. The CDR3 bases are TGTGCCAGCAGTCTAGAGGGTAGCTCTGGCTACACCTTC.

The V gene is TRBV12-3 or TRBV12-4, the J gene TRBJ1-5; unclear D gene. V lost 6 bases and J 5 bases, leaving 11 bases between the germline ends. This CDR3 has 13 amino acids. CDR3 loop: CASSKVGDQPQHF. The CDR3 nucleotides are TGTGCCAGCAGCAAAGTAGGCGATCAGCCCCAGCATTTT.

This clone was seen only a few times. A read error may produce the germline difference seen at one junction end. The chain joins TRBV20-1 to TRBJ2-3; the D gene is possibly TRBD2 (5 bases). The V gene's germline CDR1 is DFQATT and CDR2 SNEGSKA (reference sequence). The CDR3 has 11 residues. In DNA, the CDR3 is TGCAGTGCCAGAGGGCGCGGTACGCAGTATTTT. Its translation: CSARGRGTQYF.

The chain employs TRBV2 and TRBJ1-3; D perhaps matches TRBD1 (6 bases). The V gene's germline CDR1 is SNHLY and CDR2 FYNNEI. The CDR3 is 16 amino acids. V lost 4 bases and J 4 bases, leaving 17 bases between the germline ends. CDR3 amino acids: CASSVGPGASGNTIYF. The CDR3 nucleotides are TGTGCCAGCAGTGTCGGCCCAGGGGCCTCAGGAAACACCATATATTTT.

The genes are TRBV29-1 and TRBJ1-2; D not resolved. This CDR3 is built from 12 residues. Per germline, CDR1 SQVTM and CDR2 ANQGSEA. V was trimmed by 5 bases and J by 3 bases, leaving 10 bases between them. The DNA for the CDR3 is TGCAGCGTTATGACGGCTGACTATGGCTACACCTTC. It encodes CSVMTADYGYTF.

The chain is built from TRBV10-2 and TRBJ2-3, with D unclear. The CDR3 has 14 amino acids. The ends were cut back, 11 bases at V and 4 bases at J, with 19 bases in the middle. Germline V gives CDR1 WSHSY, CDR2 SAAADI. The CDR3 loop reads CAVSRQSPSDTQYF. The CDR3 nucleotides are TGCGCCGTTTCGCGGCAGAGCCCCTCAGATACGCAGTATTTT.

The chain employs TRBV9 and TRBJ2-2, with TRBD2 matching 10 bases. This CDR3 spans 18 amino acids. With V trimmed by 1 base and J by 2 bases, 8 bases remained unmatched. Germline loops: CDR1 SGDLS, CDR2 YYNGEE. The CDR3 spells CASSVSASGGTNTGELFF. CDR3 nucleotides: TGTGCCAGCAGCGTATCGGCTAGCGGGGGTACTAACACCGGGGAGCTGTTTTTT.

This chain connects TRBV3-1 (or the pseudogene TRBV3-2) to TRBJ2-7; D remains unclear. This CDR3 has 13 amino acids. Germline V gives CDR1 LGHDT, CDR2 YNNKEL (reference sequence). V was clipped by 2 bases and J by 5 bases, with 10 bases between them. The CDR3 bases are TGTGCCAGCAGCCAAAACTGGGAAAACGAGCAGTACTTC. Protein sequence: CASSQNWENEQYF.

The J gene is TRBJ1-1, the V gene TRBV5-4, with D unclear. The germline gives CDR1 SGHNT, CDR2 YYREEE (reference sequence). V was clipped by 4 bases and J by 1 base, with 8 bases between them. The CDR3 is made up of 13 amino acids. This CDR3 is CASSPETNTEAFF. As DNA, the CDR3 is TGTGCCAGCAGCCCCGAGACGAACACTGAAGCTTTCTTT.

CDR3 protein: CASSTLAEETQYF. CDR3 nucleotides: TGTGCCAGCAGTACCCTAGCGGAAGAGACCCAGTACTTC. The rearrangement links TRBV12-3 or TRBV12-4 to TRBJ2-5, with 7 bases matching TRBD2. The CDR3 runs to 13 residues. With V trimmed by 5 bases and J by 3 bases, 3 bases remained unmatched.

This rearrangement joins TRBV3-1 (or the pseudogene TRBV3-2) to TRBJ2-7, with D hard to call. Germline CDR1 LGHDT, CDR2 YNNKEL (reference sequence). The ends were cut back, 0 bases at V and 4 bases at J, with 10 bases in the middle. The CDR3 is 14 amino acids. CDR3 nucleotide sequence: TGTGCCAGCAGCCAAGATCTTGCCCCGTACGAGCAGTACTTC. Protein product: CASSQDLAPYEQYF.

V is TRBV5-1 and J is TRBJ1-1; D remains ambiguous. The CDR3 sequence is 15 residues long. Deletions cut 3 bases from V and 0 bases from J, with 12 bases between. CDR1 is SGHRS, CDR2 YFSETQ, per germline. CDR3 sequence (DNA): TGCGCCAGCAGCTGGTCGGGCGGGATGAACACTGAAGCTTTCTTT. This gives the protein CASSWSGGMNTEAFF.

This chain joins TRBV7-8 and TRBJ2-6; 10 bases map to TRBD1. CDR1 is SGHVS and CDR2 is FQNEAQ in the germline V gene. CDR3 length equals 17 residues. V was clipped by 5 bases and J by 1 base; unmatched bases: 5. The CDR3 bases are TGTGCCAGCAGCCCGCGGGACAGGGGATCTGGGGCCAACGTCCTGACTTTC. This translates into CASSPRDRGSGANVLTF.

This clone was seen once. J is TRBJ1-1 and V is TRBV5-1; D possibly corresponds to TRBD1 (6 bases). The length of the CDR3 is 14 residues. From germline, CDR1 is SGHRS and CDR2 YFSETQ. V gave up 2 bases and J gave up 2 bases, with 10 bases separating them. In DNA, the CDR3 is TGCGCCAGCAGCTTACAGGGCGGCAACACTGAAGCTTTCTTT. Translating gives CASSLQGGNTEAFF.

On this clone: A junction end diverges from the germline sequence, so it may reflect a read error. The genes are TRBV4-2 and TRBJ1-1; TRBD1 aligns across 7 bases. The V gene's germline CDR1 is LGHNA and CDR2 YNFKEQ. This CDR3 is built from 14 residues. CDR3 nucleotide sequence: TGTGCCAGCAGCCAAGGCAGGGGGAACACTAAAGCTTTCTTT. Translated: CASSQGRGNTKAFF.

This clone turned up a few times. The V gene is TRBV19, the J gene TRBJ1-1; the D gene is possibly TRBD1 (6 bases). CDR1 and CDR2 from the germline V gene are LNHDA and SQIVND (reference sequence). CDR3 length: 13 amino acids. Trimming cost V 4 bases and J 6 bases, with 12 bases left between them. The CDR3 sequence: CASSNPGDSEAFF. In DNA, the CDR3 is TGTGCCAGTAGTAATCCAGGGGATTCTGAAGCTTTCTTT.

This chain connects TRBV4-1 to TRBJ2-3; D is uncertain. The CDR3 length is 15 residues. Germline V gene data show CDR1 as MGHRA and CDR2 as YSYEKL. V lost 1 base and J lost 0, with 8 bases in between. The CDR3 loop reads CASSQVLVSTDTQYF. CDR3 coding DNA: TGCGCCAGCAGCCAAGTTTTAGTTAGCACAGATACGCAGTATTTT.

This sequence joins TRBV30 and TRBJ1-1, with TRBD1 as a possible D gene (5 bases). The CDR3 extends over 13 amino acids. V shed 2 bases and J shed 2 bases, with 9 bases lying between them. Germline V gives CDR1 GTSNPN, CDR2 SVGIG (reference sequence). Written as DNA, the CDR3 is TGTGCCTGGAGTACGACAGATAACACTGAAGCTTTCTTT. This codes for CAWSTTDNTEAFF.

The CDR3 is CASSPGTENTEAFF. In nucleotides, the CDR3 is TGTGCCAGCAGTCCCGGGACAGAGAACACTGAAGCTTTCTTT. The rearrangement uses TRBV28 and TRBJ1-1, with TRBD1 matching 7 bases. Germline V gene sequence: CDR1 MDHEN, CDR2 SYDVKM. V was clipped by 5 bases and J by 1 base; unmatched bases: 4. This CDR3 spans 14 amino acids.

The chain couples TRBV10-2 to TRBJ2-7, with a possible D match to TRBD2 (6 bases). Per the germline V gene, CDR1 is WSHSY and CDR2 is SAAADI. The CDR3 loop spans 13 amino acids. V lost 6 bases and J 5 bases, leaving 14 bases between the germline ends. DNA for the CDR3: TGCGCCAGCAGCCCGGGACTTGCAAACGAGCAGTACTTC. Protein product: CASSPGLANEQYF.

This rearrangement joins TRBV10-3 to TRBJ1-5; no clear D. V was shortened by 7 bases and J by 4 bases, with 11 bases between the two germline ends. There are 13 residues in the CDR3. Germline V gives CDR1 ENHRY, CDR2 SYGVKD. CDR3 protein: CAITTALNQPQHF. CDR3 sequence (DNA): TGTGCCATCACTACGGCACTTAATCAGCCCCAGCATTTT.

DNA for the CDR3: TGTGCCACCAGTGATTTCGGGGAGACCCAGTACTTC. Its protein is CATSDFGETQYF. The chain combines TRBV24-1 with TRBJ2-5; no definite D call. Germline assignment: CDR1 KGHDR and CDR2 SFDVKD. Trimming removed 1 base at V and 5 bases at J, with 4 bases between. The CDR3 sequence is 12 residues long.

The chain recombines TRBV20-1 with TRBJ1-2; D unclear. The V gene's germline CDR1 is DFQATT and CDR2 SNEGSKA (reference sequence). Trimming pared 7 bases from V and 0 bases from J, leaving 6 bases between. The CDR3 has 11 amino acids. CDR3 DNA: TGCAGTGGCTGGGCTAACTATGGCTACACCTTC. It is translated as CSGWANYGYTF.

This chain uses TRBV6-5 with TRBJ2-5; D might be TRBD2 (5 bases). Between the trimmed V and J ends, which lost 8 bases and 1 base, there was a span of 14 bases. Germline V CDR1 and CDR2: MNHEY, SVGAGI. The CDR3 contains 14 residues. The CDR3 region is CASGEQASQETQYF. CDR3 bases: TGTGCCAGCGGGGAGCAAGCGAGCCAAGAGACCCAGTACTTC.

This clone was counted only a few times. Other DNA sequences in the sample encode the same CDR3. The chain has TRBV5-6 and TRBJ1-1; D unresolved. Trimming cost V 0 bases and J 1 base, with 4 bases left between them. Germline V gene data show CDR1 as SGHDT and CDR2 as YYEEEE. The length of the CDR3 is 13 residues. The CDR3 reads CASSLGGNTEAFF. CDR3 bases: TGTGCCAGCAGCTTGGGAGGGAACACTGAAGCTTTCTTT.

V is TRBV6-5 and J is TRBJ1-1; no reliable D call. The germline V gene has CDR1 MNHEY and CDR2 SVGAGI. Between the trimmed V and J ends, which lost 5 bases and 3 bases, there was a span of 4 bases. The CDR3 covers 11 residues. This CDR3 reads CASSRHTEAFF. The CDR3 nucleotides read TGTGCCAGCAGTAGGCACACTGAAGCTTTCTTT.

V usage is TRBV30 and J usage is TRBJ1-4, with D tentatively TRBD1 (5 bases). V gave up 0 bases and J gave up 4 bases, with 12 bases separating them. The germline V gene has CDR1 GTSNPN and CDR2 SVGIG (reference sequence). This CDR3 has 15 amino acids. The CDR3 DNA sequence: TGTGCCTGGAGTGTTAGTGCAGGGATTAATGAAAAACTGTTTTTT. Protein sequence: CAWSVSAGINEKLFF.